Given below is one T cell receptor beta chain in context. The CDR3 consists of 16 residues. V shed 3 bases and J 4 bases; nucleotides not matched to a gene: 6. CDR1 is KGHSH and CDR2 is LQKENI in the germline V gene. These data come from a study of technical replicates of blood from a handful of donors. TCRdb's table, derived via immunoSEQ multiplex PCR, lists solely in-frame clones and lacks some. The repertoire holds about 70,000 clones, roughly 96% seen once, with 0.2% to 0.25% in the top ten. The V call is TRBV18, the J call TRBJ2-2, with TRBD2 matching 9 bases. Sequencing was performed on T cells isolated from PBMCs. This clonotype originated in a human donor in good health. CDR3 amino acids: CASSPLAGEVTGELFF. In DNA form, the CDR3 reads TGTGCCAGCTCACCTTTAGCGGGAGAGGTCACCGGGGAGCTGTTTTTT.